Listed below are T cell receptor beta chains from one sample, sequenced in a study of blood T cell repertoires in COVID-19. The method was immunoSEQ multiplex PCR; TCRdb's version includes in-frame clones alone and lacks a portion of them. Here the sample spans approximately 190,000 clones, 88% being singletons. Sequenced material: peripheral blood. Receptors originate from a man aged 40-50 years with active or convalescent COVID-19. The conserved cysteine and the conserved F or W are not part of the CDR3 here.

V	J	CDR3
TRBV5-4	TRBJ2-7	ASSSGISYEQY
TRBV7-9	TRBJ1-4	ASSLGTTTNEKLF
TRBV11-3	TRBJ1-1	ASSIRTGANTEAF
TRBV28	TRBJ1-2	ASSNRDRVSYGYT
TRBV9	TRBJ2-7	ASSVAQGAGYEQY
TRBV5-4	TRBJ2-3	ASSLGGHRRQTPDTQY
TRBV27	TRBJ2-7	ASSLGQGATYEQY
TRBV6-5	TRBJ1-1	ASSYGTGVDTEAF
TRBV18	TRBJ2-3	ASSPRLLDTQY
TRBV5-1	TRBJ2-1	ASSFPQGEAYNEQF
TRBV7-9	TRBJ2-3	ASSLETGGITDTQY
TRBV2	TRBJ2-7	ASSETGYEQY
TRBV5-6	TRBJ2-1	ASSFGGTYNEQF
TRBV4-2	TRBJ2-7	ASSQEGTAGARVEQY
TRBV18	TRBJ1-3	ASSPRDRDANTIY
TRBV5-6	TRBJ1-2	ASSLVPETYGYT
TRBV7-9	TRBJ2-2	ASSLTGVSTGELF
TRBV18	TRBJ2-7	ASSPGPGITSGIHEQY
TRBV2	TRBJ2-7	ASSENRHSYEQY
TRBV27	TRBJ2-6	ASAQQGAGANVLT
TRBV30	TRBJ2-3	AWSAAILSADTQY
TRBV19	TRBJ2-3	ASSTGPDTQY